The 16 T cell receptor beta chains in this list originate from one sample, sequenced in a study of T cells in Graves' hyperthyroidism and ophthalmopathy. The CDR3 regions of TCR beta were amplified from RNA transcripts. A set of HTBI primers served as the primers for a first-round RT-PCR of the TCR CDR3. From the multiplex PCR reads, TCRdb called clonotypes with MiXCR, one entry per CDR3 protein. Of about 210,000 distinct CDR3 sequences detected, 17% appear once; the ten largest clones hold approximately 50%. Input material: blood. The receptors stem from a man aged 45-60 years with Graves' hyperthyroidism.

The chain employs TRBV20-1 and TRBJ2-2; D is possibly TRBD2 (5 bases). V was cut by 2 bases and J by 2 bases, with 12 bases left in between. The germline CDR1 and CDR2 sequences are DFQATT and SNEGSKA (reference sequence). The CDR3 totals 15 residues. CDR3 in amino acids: CSARRSDFNTGELFF. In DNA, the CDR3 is TGCAGTGCTAGACGATCGGACTTTAACACCGGGGAGCTGTTTTTT.

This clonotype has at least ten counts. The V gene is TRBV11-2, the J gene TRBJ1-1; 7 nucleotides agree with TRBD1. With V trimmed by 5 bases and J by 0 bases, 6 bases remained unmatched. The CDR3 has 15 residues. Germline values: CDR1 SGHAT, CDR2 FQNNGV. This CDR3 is CASSEKGALNTEAFF. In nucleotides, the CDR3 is TGTGCCAGCAGCGAAAAGGGGGCTTTGAACACTGAAGCTTTCTTT. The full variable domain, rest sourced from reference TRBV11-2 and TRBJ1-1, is EAGVAQSPRYKIIEKRQSVAFWCNPISGHATLYWYQQILGQGPKLLIQFQNNGVVDDSQLPKDRFSAERLKGVDSTLKIQPAKLEDSAVYLCASSEKGALNTEAFFGQGTRLTVV.

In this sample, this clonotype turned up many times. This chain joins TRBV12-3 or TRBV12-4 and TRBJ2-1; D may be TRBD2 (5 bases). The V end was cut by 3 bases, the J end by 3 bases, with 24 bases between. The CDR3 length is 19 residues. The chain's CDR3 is CASSFRRIGRLGGYNEQFF. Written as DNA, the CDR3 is TGTGCCAGCAGTTTTCGACGCATCGGCCGCCTAGGAGGCTACAATGAGCAGTTCTTC.

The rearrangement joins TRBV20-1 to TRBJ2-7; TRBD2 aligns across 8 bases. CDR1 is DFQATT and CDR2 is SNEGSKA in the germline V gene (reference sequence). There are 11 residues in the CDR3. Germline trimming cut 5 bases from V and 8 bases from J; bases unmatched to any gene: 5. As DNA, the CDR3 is TGCAGTGCTTTAGCGGGGACACAGCAGTACTTC. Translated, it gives CSALAGTQQYF.

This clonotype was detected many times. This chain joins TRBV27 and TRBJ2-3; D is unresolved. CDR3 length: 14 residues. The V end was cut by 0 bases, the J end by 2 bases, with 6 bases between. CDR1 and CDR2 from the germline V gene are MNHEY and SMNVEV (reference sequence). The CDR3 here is CASSLSDTTDTQYF. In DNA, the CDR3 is TGTGCCAGCAGTTTATCGGATACCACAGATACGCAGTATTTT.

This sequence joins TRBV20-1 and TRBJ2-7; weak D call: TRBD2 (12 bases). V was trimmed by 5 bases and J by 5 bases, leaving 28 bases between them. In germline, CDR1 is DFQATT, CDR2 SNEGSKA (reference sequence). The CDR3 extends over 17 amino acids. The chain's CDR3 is CSAWDRGVLAGGDEQYF. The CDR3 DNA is TGCAGTGCTTGGGACAGGGGGGTGCTAGCGGGAGGGGACGAGCAGTACTTC.

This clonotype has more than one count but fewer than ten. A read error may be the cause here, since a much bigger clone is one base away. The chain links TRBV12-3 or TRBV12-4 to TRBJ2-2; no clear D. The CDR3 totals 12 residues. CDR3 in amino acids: CDSLNSPGELFF. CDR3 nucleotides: TGTGACAGCCTTAATTCGCCCGGGGAGCTGTTTTTT.

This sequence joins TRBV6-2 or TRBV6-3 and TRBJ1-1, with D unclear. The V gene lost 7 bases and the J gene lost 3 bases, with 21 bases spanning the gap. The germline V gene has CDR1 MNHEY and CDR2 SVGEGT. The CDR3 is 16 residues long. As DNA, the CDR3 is TGTGCCAGCATCAAATCTAGGTGGGGAGGCTACACTGAAGCTTTCTTT. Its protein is CASIKSRWGGYTEAFF.

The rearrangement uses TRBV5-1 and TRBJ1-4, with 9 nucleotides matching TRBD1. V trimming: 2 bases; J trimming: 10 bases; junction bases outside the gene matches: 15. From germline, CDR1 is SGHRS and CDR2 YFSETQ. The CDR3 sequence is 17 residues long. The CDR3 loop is CASSFSGTGQQGGKLFF. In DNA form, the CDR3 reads TGCGCCAGCAGCTTCAGCGGGACAGGGCAACAAGGCGGAAAACTGTTTTTT.

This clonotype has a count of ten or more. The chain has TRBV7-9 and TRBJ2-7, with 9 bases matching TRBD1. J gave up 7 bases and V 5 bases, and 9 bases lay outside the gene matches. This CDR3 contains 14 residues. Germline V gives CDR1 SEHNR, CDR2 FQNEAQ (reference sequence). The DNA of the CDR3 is TGTGCCAGCAGCCCTGGGACAGGGACCGGGGAGCAGTACTTC. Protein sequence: CASSPGTGTGEQYF.

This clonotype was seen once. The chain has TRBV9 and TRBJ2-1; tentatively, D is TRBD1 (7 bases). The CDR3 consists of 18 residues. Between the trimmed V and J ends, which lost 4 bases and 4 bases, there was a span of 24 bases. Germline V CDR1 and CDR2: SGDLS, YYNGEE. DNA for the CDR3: TGTGCCAGCAGCTCAGGGGGGTTAAGGCGGCTACTATACAATGAGCAGTTCTTC. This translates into CASSSGGLRRLLYNEQFF.

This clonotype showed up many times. The chain's CDR3 is CASSPTSAETQYF. CDR3 in DNA: TGTGCCAGCAGCCCCACTAGCGCCGAGACCCAGTACTTC. The chain joins TRBV13 to TRBJ2-5; 7 nucleotides agree with TRBD2. Germline CDR1 is PRHDT and CDR2 is FYEKMQ (reference sequence). The CDR3 has 13 amino acids. V was clipped by 5 bases and J by 5 bases; unmatched bases: 5.

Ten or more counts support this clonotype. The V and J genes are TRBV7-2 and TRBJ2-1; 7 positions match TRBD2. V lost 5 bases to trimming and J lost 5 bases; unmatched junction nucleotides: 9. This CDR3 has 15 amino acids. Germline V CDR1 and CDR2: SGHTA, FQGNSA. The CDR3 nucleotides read TGTGCCAGCAGCCACGACGCGGGAGCCCACAATGAGCAGTTCTTC. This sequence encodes CASSHDAGAHNEQFF.

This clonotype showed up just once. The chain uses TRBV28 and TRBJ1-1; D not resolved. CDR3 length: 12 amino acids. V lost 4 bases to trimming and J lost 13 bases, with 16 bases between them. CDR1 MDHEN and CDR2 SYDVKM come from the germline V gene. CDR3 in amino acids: CASSSVTRRGFF. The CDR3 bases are TGTGCCAGCAGTTCCGTCACTAGGCGCGGTTTCTTT.

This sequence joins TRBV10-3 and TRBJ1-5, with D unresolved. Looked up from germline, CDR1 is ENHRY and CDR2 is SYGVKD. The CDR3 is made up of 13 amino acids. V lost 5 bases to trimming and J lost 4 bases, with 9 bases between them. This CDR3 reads CAISSISNQPQHF. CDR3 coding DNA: TGTGCCATCAGTTCCATCAGTAATCAGCCCCAGCATTTT.

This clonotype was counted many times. The CDR3 DNA reads TGCGCCAGCAGCGGGACTAGCGGGAGGAGGGAGCAGTACTTC. Translated, it gives CASSGTSGRREQYF. The J gene is TRBJ2-7, the V gene TRBV5-1, with TRBD2 matching 15 bases. The germline CDR1 and CDR2 sequences are SGHRS and YFSETQ. J gave up 7 bases and V 4 bases, and 3 bases lay outside the gene matches. This CDR3 is 14 amino acids long.